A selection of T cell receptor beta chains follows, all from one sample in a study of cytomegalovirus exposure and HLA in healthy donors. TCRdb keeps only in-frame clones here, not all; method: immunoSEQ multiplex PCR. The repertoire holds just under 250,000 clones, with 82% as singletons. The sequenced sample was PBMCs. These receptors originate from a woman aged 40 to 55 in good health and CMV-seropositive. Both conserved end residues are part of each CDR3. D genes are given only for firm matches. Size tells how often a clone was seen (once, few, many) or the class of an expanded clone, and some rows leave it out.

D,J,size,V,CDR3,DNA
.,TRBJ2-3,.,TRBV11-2,CASSLAGTFTTDTQYF,TGTGCCAGCAGCTTAGCCGGGACTTTCACCACAGATACGCAGTATTTT
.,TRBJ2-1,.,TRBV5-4,CASRLFGGNEQFF,TGTGCCAGCAGACTTTTTGGGGGGAATGAGCAGTTCTTC
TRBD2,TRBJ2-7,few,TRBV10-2,CASSDPPSGSYEQYF,TGCGCCAGCAGTGATCCCCCTAGCGGGAGCTACGAGCAGTACTTC
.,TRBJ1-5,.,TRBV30,CAWTRGNSNQPQHF,TGTGCCTGGACCAGGGGAAATAGCAATCAGCCCCAGCATTTT
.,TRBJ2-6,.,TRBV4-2,CASSQDGAAGANVLTF,TGTGCCAGCAGCCAAGACGGTGCTGCTGGGGCCAACGTCCTGACTTTC
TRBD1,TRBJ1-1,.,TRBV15,CATSDGWGQGSSNTEAFF,TGTGCCACCAGCGACGGGTGGGGACAGGGGTCCTCAAACACTGAAGCTTTCTTT
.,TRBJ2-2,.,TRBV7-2,CASSLSRVGTGELFF,TGTGCCAGCAGCTTAAGCAGGGTGGGAACCGGGGAGCTGTTTTTT
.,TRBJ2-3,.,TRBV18,CASSGRTDTQYF,TGTGCCAGCTCCGGTAGAACAGATACGCAGTATTTT
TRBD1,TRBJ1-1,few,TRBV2,CASTKVGSGQGSFLNTEAFF,TGTGCCAGCACTAAAGTGGGATCGGGACAGGGGTCTTTCCTGAACACTGAAGCTTTCTTT
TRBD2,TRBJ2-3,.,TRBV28,CASRASGSRPDTQYF,TGTGCCAGCCGCGCTAGCGGGAGTCGCCCAGATACGCAGTATTTT
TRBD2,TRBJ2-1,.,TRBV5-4,CASSFGTSGKEEQFF,TGTGCCAGCAGCTTCGGGACTAGCGGGAAAGAGGAGCAGTTCTTC
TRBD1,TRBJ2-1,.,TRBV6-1,CASNEGAGYNEQFF,TGTGCCAGCAACGAGGGGGCTGGATACAATGAGCAGTTCTTC
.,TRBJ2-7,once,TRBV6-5,CASSSTGSSSYEQYF,TGTGCCAGCAGTTCCACGGGTAGTTCCTCCTACGAGCAGTACTTC
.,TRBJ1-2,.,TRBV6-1,CASSADSGRGYTF,TGTGCCAGCAGTGCGGACAGTGGGAGAGGCTACACCTTC
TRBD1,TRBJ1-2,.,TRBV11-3,CASSSGTGGVGYTF,TGTGCCAGCAGTTCCGGGACAGGGGGCGTCGGCTACACTTTC
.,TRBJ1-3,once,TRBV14,CASSQAGTGNTIYF,TGTGCCAGCAGCCAAGCAGGGACTGGAAACACCATATATTTT
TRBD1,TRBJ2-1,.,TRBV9,CASSLGQVLNEQFF,TGTGCCAGCAGCCTTGGACAGGTGTTGAATGAGCAGTTCTTC
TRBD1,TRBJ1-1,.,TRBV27,CASSATGGRTEAFF,TGTGCCAGCAGTGCGACAGGGGGCCGGACTGAAGCTTTCTTT
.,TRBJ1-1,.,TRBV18,CASSSGQNTEAFF,TGTGCCAGCTCGTCAGGACAGAACACTGAAGCTTTCTTT
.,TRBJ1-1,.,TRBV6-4,CASRPTPRGNTEAFF,TGTGCCAGCAGACCTACCCCCAGGGGGAACACTGAAGCTTTCTTT
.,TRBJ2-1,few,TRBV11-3,CASSLVPSDLYNEQFF,TGTGCCAGCAGCTTAGTCCCTAGCGACCTATACAATGAGCAGTTCTTC
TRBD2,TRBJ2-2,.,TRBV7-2,CASSLVGGGYTGELFF,TGTGCCAGCAGCTTAGTTGGCGGGGGTTACACCGGGGAGCTGTTTTTT
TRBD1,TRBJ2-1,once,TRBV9,CASSLSTGGPYNEQFF,TGTGCCAGCAGCTTATCGACAGGGGGCCCCTACAATGAGCAGTTCTTC
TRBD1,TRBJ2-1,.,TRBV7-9,CASTSEGRGRDEQFF,TGTGCCAGCACCTCAGAGGGCAGGGGGCGTGATGAGCAGTTCTTC
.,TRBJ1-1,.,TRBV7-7,CASSRQENTEAFF,TGTGCCAGCAGCAGACAGGAAAACACTGAAGCTTTCTTT
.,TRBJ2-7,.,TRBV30,CAWKTTGTTRYEQYF,TGTGCCTGGAAAACCACCGGGACAACCCGCTACGAGCAGTACTTC